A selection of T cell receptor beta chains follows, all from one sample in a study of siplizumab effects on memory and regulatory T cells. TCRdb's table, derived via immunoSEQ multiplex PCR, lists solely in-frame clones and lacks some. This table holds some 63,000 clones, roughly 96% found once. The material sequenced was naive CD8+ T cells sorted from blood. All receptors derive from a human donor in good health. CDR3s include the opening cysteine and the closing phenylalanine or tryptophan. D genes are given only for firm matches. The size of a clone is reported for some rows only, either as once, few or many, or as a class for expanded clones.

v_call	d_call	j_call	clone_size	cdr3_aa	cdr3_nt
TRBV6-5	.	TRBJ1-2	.	CASTLGGHGYTF	TGTGCCAGCACCCTAGGGGGACATGGCTACACCTTC
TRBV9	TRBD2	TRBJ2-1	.	CASSAPSGGALNEQFF	TGTGCCAGCAGCGCCCCTAGCGGGGGGGCATTAAATGAGCAGTTCTTC
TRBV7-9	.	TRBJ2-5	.	CASSLALADQETQYF	TGTGCCAGCAGCTTAGCGCTGGCAGACCAAGAGACCCAGTACTTC
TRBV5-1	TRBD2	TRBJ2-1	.	CASSLGTLAGGLNEQFF	TGCGCCAGCAGCTTAGGAACCCTAGCGGGGGGGCTGAATGAGCAGTTCTTC
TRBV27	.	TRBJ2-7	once	CASSFAGSSYEQYF	TGTGCCAGCAGTTTCGCGGGGAGTAGCTACGAGCAGTACTTC
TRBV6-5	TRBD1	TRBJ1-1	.	CASSYSDRWTNTEAFF	TGTGCCAGCAGTTACTCGGACAGGTGGACGAACACTGAAGCTTTCTTT
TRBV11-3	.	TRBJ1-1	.	CASSLGVNTEAFF	TGTGCCAGCAGCTTAGGAGTGAACACTGAAGCTTTCTTT
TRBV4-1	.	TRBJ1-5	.	CASSWDRPETPQHF	TGCGCCAGCTCCTGGGATCGGCCGGAGACGCCCCAGCATTTT
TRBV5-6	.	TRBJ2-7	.	CASSTDWPYEQYF	TGTGCCAGCAGCACAGACTGGCCCTACGAGCAGTACTTC
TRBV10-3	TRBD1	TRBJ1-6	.	CAISEGRGGPFLHF	TGTGCCATCAGTGAGGGCAGGGGGGGACCCTTCCTCCACTTT
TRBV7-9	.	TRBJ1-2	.	CASSLVQELEGYTF	TGTGCCAGCAGCTTAGTTCAGGAATTGGAGGGCTACACCTTC
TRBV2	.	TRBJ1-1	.	CASSGVRTAEAFF	TGTGCCAGCAGTGGCGTGCGGACCGCTGAAGCTTTCTTT
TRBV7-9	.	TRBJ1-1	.	CASSAPGKGTEAFF	TGTGCCAGCAGCGCCCCCGGGAAGGGCACTGAAGCTTTCTTT
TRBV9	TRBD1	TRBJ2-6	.	CASSAGQGASGANVLTF	TGTGCCAGCAGCGCTGGACAGGGGGCGTCTGGGGCCAACGTCCTGACTTTC
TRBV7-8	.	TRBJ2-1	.	CASSPEGSSYNEQFF	TGTGCCAGCAGCCCCGAGGGGAGCTCCTACAATGAGCAGTTCTTC
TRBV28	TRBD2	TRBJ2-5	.	CASSLLGGGEGETQYF	TGTGCCAGCAGTTTATTGGGCGGGGGGGAAGGAGAGACCCAGTACTTC
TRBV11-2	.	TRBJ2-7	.	CASSLGSYEQYF	TGTGCCAGCAGCTTAGGAAGCTACGAGCAGTACTTC
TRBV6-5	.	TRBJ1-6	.	CASRGVFGSPLHF	TGTGCCAGCAGGGGGGTGTTTGGTTCACCCCTCCACTTT
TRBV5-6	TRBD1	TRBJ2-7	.	CASSSTGQGYEQYF	TGTGCCAGCAGCTCTACGGGACAGGGCTACGAGCAGTACTTC
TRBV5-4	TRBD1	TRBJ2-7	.	CASSPGQSYEQYF	TGTGCCAGCAGCCCGGGACAGTCCTACGAGCAGTACTTC
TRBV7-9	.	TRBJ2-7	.	CASSSPGDEQYF	TGTGCCAGCAGCTCCCCAGGGGACGAGCAGTACTTC
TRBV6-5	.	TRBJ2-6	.	CASSSEQGRGANVLTF	TGTGCCAGCAGTTCCGAACAGGGGAGGGGGGCCAACGTCCTGACTTTC
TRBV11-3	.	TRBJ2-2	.	CASSLEGGELFF	TGTGCCAGCAGCTTAGAGGGCGGGGAGCTGTTTTTT
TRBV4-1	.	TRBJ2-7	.	CASSQRSGGVNEQYF	TGCGCCAGCAGCCAACGCTCGGGCGGGGTGAACGAGCAGTACTTC
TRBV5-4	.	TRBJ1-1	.	CASRPGSGSEAFF	TGTGCCAGCAGACCGGGCTCCGGCTCTGAAGCTTTCTTT
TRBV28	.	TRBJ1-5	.	CATMDSYSNQPQHF	TGTGCCACCATGGACAGTTATAGCAATCAGCCCCAGCATTTT
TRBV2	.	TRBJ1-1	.	CASRGPNTEAFF	TGTGCCAGCAGAGGGCCGAACACTGAAGCTTTCTTT
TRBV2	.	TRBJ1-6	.	CASSKGGAGPYNSPLHF	TGTGCCAGCTCCAAAGGGGGGGCCGGGCCCTATAATTCACCCCTCCACTTT
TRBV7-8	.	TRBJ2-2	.	CASSLIFPGELFF	TGTGCCAGCAGCTTAATTTTTCCCGGGGAGCTGTTTTTT
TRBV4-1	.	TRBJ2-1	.	CASSQGLPEQFF	TGCGCCAGCAGCCAGGGACTTCCTGAGCAGTTCTTC
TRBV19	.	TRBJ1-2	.	CASPTRGSAGYTF	TGTGCCAGTCCTACCCGGGGATCGGCTGGCTACACCTTC
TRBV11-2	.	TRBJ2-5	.	CASSPLPAQGTQYF	TGTGCCAGCAGCCCACTGCCGGCGCAAGGGACCCAGTACTTC
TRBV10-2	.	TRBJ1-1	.	CASSGNPLTEAFF	TGCGCCAGCAGCGGCAACCCCCTCACTGAAGCTTTCTTT
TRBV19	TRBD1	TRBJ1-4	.	CASTGGRELFF	TGTGCCAGTACAGGGGGCCGGGAACTGTTTTTT
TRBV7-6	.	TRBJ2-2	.	CASSYPLETNTGELFF	TGTGCCAGCAGCTATCCGTTGGAGACGAACACCGGGGAGCTGTTTTTT
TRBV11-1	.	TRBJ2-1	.	CASSLIEYNEQFF	TGTGCCAGCAGCTTAATCGAGTACAATGAGCAGTTCTTC
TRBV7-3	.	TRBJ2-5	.	CASSSTGSQETQYF	TGTGCCAGCAGCTCGACAGGCTCCCAAGAGACCCAGTACTTC
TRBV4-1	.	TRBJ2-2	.	CASSPTAGFSGELFF	TGCGCCAGCAGCCCGACGGCAGGGTTTTCCGGGGAGCTGTTTTTT
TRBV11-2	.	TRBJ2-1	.	CASSSRDTSYNEQFF	TGTGCCAGCAGCTCCCGGGACACCTCCTACAATGAGCAGTTCTTC
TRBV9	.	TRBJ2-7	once	CASSVEEGYEQYF	TGTGCCAGCAGCGTAGAAGAGGGGTACGAGCAGTACTTC
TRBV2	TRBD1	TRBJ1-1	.	CASSRDRGSNTEAFF	TGTGCCAGCAGCCGGGACAGGGGGTCGAACACTGAAGCTTTCTTT
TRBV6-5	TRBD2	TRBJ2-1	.	CASSWEGAEQFF	TGTGCCAGCAGTTGGGAGGGAGCTGAGCAGTTCTTC
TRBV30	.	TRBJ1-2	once	CAWQIRGDYGYTF	TGTGCCTGGCAGATACGGGGAGACTATGGCTACACCTTC
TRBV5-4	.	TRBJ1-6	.	CASSLGNNF	TGTGCCAGCAGCTTGGGCAACAACTTT
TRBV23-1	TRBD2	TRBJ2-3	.	CASSQTSGGSTDTQYF	TGCGCCAGCAGTCAAACTAGCGGGGGTAGCACAGATACGCAGTATTTT
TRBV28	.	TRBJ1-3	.	CASSAAWARGNTIYF	TGTGCCAGCAGCGCTGCTTGGGCCAGGGGAAACACCATATATTTT
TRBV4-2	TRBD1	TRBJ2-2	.	CASSQDSPGQGAGGELFF	TGTGCCAGCAGCCAAGATTCCCCGGGACAGGGGGCAGGGGGGGAGCTGTTTTTT
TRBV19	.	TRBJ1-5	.	CASNVGNQPQHF	TGTGCCAGTAACGTGGGCAATCAGCCCCAGCATTTT
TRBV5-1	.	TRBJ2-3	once	CASIPDSTDTQYF	TGCGCCAGCATCCCGGACTCCACAGATACGCAGTATTTT
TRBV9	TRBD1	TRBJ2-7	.	CASSVLPGTGDTYEQYF	TGTGCCAGCAGCGTACTTCCCGGGACAGGGGATACCTACGAGCAGTACTTC
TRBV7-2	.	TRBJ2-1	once	CASSPLGGPNYNEQFF	TGTGCCAGCAGCCCACTTGGGGGGCCTAATTACAATGAGCAGTTCTTC
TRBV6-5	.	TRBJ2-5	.	CASSYSAETQYF	TGTGCCAGCAGTTACTCCGCAGAGACCCAGTACTTC
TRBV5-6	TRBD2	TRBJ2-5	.	CASSWGLAGGRETQYF	TGTGCCAGCAGCTGGGGCCTAGCGGGGGGCCGGGAGACCCAGTACTTC